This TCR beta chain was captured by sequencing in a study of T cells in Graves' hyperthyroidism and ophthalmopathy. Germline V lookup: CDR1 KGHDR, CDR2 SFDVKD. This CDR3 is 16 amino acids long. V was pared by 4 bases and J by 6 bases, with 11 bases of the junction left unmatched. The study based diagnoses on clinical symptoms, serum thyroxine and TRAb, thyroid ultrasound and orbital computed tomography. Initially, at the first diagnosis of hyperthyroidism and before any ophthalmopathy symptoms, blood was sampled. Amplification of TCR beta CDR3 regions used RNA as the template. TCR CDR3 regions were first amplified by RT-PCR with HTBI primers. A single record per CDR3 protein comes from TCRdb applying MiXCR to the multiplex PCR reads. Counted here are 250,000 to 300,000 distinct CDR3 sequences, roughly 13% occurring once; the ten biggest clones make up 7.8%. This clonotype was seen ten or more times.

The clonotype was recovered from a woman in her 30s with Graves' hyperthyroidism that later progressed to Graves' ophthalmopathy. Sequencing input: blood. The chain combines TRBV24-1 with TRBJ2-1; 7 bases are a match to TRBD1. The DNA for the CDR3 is TGTGCCACCAGTGAGGCCGGACAGGTAACAATCAATGAGCAGTTCTTC. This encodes CATSEAGQVTINEQFF.